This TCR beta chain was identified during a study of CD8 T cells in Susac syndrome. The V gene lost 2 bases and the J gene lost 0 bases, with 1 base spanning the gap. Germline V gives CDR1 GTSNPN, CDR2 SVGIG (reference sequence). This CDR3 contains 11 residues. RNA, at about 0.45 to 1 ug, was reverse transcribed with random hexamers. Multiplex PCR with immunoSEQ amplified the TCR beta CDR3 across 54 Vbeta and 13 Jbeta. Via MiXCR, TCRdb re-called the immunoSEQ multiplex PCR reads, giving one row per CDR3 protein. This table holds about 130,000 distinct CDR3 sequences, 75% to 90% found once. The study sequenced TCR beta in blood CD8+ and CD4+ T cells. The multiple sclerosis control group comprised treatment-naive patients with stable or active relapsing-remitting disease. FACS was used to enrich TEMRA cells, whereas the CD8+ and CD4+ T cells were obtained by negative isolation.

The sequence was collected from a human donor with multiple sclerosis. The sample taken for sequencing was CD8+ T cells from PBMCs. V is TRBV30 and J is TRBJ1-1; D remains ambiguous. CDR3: CAWSLNTEAFF. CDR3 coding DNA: TGTGCCTGGAGTTTGAACACTGAAGCTTTCTTT.